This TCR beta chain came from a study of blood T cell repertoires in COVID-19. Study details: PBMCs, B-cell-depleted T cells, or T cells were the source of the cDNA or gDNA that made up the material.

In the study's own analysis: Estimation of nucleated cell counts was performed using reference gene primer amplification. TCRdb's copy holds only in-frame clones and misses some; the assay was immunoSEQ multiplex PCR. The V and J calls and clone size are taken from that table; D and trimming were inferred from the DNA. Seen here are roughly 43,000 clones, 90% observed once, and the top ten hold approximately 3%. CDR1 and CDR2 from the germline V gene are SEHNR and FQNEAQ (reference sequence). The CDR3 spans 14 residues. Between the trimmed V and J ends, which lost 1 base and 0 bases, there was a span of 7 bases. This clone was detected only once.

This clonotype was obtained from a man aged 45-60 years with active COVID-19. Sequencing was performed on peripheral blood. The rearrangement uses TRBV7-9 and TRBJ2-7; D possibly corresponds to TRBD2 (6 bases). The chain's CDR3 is CASSLVGSSYEQYF. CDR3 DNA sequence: TGTGCCAGCAGCTTAGTCGGGAGCTCCTACGAGCAGTACTTC.